Listed below are T cell receptor beta chains from one sample, sequenced in a study of T cell responses to AZD1222 COVID-19 vaccine. Using immunoSEQ multiplex PCR, the repertoire was profiled, and TCRdb retains in-frame clones only, with some absent. The table lists 150,000 to 200,000 clones, around 90% of them singletons. The sequences come from peripheral blood, collected on day 0 of AZD1222 vaccination. The source is an adult in good health. The CDR3 runs from the conserved cysteine through the conserved F or W. The D gene is left open where the match is weak. The size of a clone is reported for some rows only, either as once, few or many, or as a class for expanded clones.

V gene: TRBV5-1
D gene: TRBD1
J gene: TRBJ1-2
clone size: .
CDR3 protein: CASSQQGKDGYTF
CDR3 DNA: TGCGCCAGCAGCCAACAGGGGAAAGATGGCTACACCTTC

V gene: TRBV29-1
D gene: .
J gene: TRBJ2-4
clone size: .
CDR3 protein: CSVSDHHQAKNIQYF
CDR3 DNA: TGCAGCGTATCGGACCACCACCAGGCCAAAAACATTCAGTACTTC

V gene: TRBV19
D gene: .
J gene: TRBJ1-1
clone size: once
CDR3 protein: CASSMGGNTEAFF
CDR3 DNA: TGTGCCAGTAGTATGGGAGGGAACACTGAAGCTTTCTTT

V gene: TRBV19
D gene: TRBD2
J gene: TRBJ2-1
clone size: .
CDR3 protein: CASRTSGSNEQFF
CDR3 DNA: TGTGCCAGTAGGACTAGCGGGAGTAATGAGCAGTTCTTC

V gene: TRBV6-1
D gene: .
J gene: TRBJ1-2
clone size: .
CDR3 protein: CASTEGGTINYGYTF
CDR3 DNA: TGTGCCAGCACTGAAGGAGGGACTATTAACTATGGCTACACCTTC

V gene: TRBV7-2
D gene: .
J gene: TRBJ1-5
clone size: once
CDR3 protein: CASSSGQGNQPQHF
CDR3 DNA: TGTGCCAGCAGCTCGGGTCAGGGCAATCAGCCCCAGCATTTT

V gene: TRBV2
D gene: TRBD2
J gene: TRBJ2-7
clone size: .
CDR3 protein: CASSEAGLNEQYF
CDR3 DNA: TGTGCCAGCAGTGAAGCGGGACTAAACGAGCAGTACTTC

V gene: TRBV27
D gene: TRBD1
J gene: TRBJ2-3
clone size: .
CDR3 protein: CASRPLGTGTDTQYF
CDR3 DNA: TGTGCCAGCAGACCCTTGGGGACAGGCACAGATACGCAGTATTTT

V gene: TRBV7-6
D gene: TRBD2
J gene: TRBJ2-7
clone size: .
CDR3 protein: CASSLGSSGNYEQYF
CDR3 DNA: TGTGCCAGCAGCTTAGGTTCTAGCGGGAACTACGAGCAGTACTTC

V gene: TRBV5-1
D gene: .
J gene: TRBJ2-1
clone size: .
CDR3 protein: CASRSGGDSSYNEQFF
CDR3 DNA: TGCGCCAGCAGGTCGGGTGGCGACAGCTCCTACAATGAGCAGTTCTTC

V gene: TRBV7-2
D gene: TRBD2
J gene: TRBJ2-1
clone size: .
CDR3 protein: CASSIVGTSGGRVQFF
CDR3 DNA: TGTGCCAGCAGCATAGTAGGCACTAGCGGGGGGCGAGTGCAGTTCTTC

V gene: TRBV9
D gene: .
J gene: TRBJ2-3
clone size: .
CDR3 protein: CASSALGPMLDTQYF
CDR3 DNA: TGTGCCAGCAGCGCCTTGGGTCCGATGCTGGATACGCAGTATTTT

V gene: TRBV6-1
D gene: .
J gene: TRBJ1-1
clone size: .
CDR3 protein: CASSGVGTWANTEAFF
CDR3 DNA: TGTGCCAGCAGTGGGGTGGGTACCTGGGCGAACACTGAAGCTTTCTTT

V gene: TRBV7-2
D gene: TRBD1
J gene: TRBJ1-1
clone size: .
CDR3 protein: CARETGRTEAFF
CDR3 DNA: TGTGCCAGAGAGACAGGGCGGACTGAAGCTTTCTTT

V gene: TRBV6-5
D gene: .
J gene: TRBJ1-1
clone size: .
CDR3 protein: CASRRDLGDVEAFF
CDR3 DNA: TGTGCCAGCAGGCGGGACTTGGGGGACGTTGAAGCTTTCTTT

V gene: TRBV7-8
D gene: .
J gene: TRBJ2-7
clone size: .
CDR3 protein: CASSPNPGDEQYF
CDR3 DNA: TGTGCCAGCAGCCCGAACCCAGGGGACGAGCAGTACTTC

V gene: TRBV27
D gene: .
J gene: TRBJ1-2
clone size: .
CDR3 protein: CASSLDGSYGYTF
CDR3 DNA: TGTGCCAGCAGTTTGGACGGCTCCTATGGCTACACCTTC

V gene: TRBV19
D gene: TRBD2
J gene: TRBJ2-1
clone size: many
CDR3 protein: CASRVTSGSYNEQFF
CDR3 DNA: TGTGCCAGTAGGGTGACTAGCGGGTCCTACAATGAGCAGTTCTTC

V gene: TRBV7-2
D gene: .
J gene: TRBJ2-7
clone size: .
CDR3 protein: CASSSPPIYEQYF
CDR3 DNA: TGTGCCAGCAGCTCCCCCCCCATCTACGAGCAGTACTTC

V gene: TRBV15
D gene: .
J gene: TRBJ1-2
clone size: .
CDR3 protein: CATSRDLQNYGYTF
CDR3 DNA: TGTGCCACCAGCAGAGATTTGCAGAACTATGGCTACACCTTC

V gene: TRBV11-3
D gene: TRBD2
J gene: TRBJ2-1
clone size: .
CDR3 protein: CASSLGSTSGSSNEQFF
CDR3 DNA: TGTGCCAGCAGCTTAGGGTCGACTAGCGGGAGTAGCAATGAGCAGTTCTTC

V gene: TRBV19
D gene: .
J gene: TRBJ1-5
clone size: .
CDR3 protein: CASRRILMGNQPQHF
CDR3 DNA: TGTGCCAGTAGAAGAATCCTCATGGGCAATCAGCCCCAGCATTTT

V gene: TRBV15
D gene: .
J gene: TRBJ2-2
clone size: .
CDR3 protein: CATSREGGGELFF
CDR3 DNA: TGTGCCACCAGCAGAGAAGGTGGCGGGGAGCTGTTTTTT

V gene: TRBV6-1
D gene: .
J gene: TRBJ1-6
clone size: .
CDR3 protein: CASSETFSYNSPLHF
CDR3 DNA: TGTGCCAGCAGTGAAACCTTCTCCTATAATTCACCCCTCCACTTT

V gene: TRBV19
D gene: TRBD1
J gene: TRBJ2-7
clone size: .
CDR3 protein: CASSSRGPPYEQYF
CDR3 DNA: TGTGCCAGTAGCAGCAGGGGGCCGCCCTACGAGCAGTACTTC

V gene: TRBV2
D gene: TRBD1
J gene: TRBJ2-7
clone size: .
CDR3 protein: CASSGRRDRAYEQYF
CDR3 DNA: TGTGCCAGCAGTGGAAGAAGGGACAGGGCCTACGAGCAGTACTTC

V gene: TRBV5-1
D gene: TRBD1
J gene: TRBJ1-2
clone size: .
CDR3 protein: CASSLEGAISGGGYTF
CDR3 DNA: TGCGCCAGCAGCTTGGAGGGGGCGATCAGCGGAGGGGGCTACACCTTC

V gene: TRBV5-4
D gene: .
J gene: TRBJ2-6
clone size: .
CDR3 protein: CASSQIGANVLTF
CDR3 DNA: TGTGCCAGCAGCCAGATAGGGGCCAACGTCCTGACTTTC

V gene: TRBV5-1
D gene: .
J gene: TRBJ2-2
clone size: .
CDR3 protein: CASSSFLGGKGTGELFF
CDR3 DNA: TGCGCCAGCAGCTCATTTCTGGGCGGGAAGGGCACCGGGGAGCTGTTTTTT

V gene: TRBV4-1
D gene: TRBD2
J gene: TRBJ2-3
clone size: .
CDR3 protein: CASSPRIAGTSTDTQYF
CDR3 DNA: TGCGCCAGCAGCCCTCGAATAGCGGGAACTAGCACAGATACGCAGTATTTT

V gene: TRBV10-2
D gene: .
J gene: TRBJ1-1
clone size: .
CDR3 protein: CASTDSLNTEAFF
CDR3 DNA: TGCGCCAGCACTGACTCTTTGAACACTGAAGCTTTCTTT

V gene: TRBV11-2
D gene: .
J gene: TRBJ1-5
clone size: .
CDR3 protein: CASSLVLNQPQHF
CDR3 DNA: TGTGCTAGCAGCTTAGTTCTAAATCAGCCCCAGCATTTT

V gene: TRBV5-1
D gene: TRBD2
J gene: TRBJ2-7
clone size: .
CDR3 protein: CASSLDASGGGAYEQYF
CDR3 DNA: TGCGCCAGCAGCTTGGACGCTAGCGGGGGTGGAGCCTACGAGCAGTACTTC

V gene: TRBV12-3/TRBV12-4
D gene: TRBD1
J gene: TRBJ2-1
clone size: .
CDR3 protein: CASSDRVNEQFF
CDR3 DNA: TGTGCCAGCAGCGACAGGGTAAATGAGCAGTTCTTC

V gene: TRBV5-1
D gene: TRBD1
J gene: TRBJ1-2
clone size: .
CDR3 protein: CASGETGIGYTF
CDR3 DNA: TGCGCCAGCGGCGAGACAGGGATAGGCTACACCTTC

V gene: TRBV7-2
D gene: .
J gene: TRBJ1-2
clone size: .
CDR3 protein: CASSLAATPYGYTF
CDR3 DNA: TGTGCCAGCAGCTTAGCGGCGACACCCTATGGCTACACCTTC

V gene: TRBV28
D gene: .
J gene: TRBJ2-7
clone size: .
CDR3 protein: CASSLPVPYEQYF
CDR3 DNA: TGTGCCAGCAGTTTACCCGTTCCCTACGAGCAGTACTTC

V gene: TRBV28
D gene: .
J gene: TRBJ1-4
clone size: .
CDR3 protein: CASSLAGGSRNEKLFF
CDR3 DNA: TGTGCCAGCAGTCTCGCCGGGGGGTCGAGAAATGAAAAACTGTTTTTT

V gene: TRBV18
D gene: .
J gene: TRBJ2-7
clone size: .
CDR3 protein: CASSLGTGEGSYEQYF
CDR3 DNA: TGTGCCAGCTCACTGGGGACGGGAGAGGGGTCCTACGAGCAGTACTTC

V gene: TRBV6-5
D gene: .
J gene: TRBJ1-1
clone size: .
CDR3 protein: CASSYSGALVEAFF
CDR3 DNA: TGTGCCAGCAGTTACAGTGGAGCCCTTGTTGAAGCTTTCTTT

V gene: TRBV12-3/TRBV12-4
D gene: .
J gene: TRBJ1-2
clone size: .
CDR3 protein: CASSLQQGYGYTF
CDR3 DNA: TGTGCCAGCAGTTTACAACAGGGCTATGGCTACACCTTC

V gene: TRBV7-2
D gene: TRBD1
J gene: TRBJ2-7
clone size: .
CDR3 protein: CASSWDRGNEQYF
CDR3 DNA: TGTGCCAGCAGCTGGGACAGGGGAAACGAGCAGTACTTC

V gene: TRBV3-1/TRBV3-2
D gene: TRBD1
J gene: TRBJ1-5
clone size: .
CDR3 protein: CASSQDYLDRANQPQHF
CDR3 DNA: TGTGCCAGCAGCCAAGATTATTTGGACAGGGCGAATCAGCCCCAGCATTTT

V gene: TRBV7-9
D gene: .
J gene: TRBJ2-7
clone size: .
CDR3 protein: CASSPTREQYF
CDR3 DNA: TGTGCCAGCAGCCCGACACGCGAGCAGTACTTC

V gene: TRBV6-5
D gene: .
J gene: TRBJ1-2
clone size: .
CDR3 protein: CASRKNYGYTF
CDR3 DNA: TGTGCCAGCAGGAAAAACTATGGCTACACCTTC

V gene: TRBV27
D gene: .
J gene: TRBJ1-2
clone size: .
CDR3 protein: CASSPDRFYGYTF
CDR3 DNA: TGTGCCAGCAGCCCAGACAGGTTTTATGGCTACACCTTC

V gene: TRBV5-1
D gene: .
J gene: TRBJ1-6
clone size: .
CDR3 protein: CASMSLHF
CDR3 DNA: TGCGCCAGCATGTCCCTCCACTTT

V gene: TRBV5-8
D gene: .
J gene: TRBJ1-2
clone size: many
CDR3 protein: CASSLKRIYGYTF
CDR3 DNA: TGTGCCAGCAGCTTGAAACGGATTTATGGCTACACCTTC

V gene: TRBV5-5
D gene: .
J gene: TRBJ2-7
clone size: .
CDR3 protein: CASSLAGSTEQYF
CDR3 DNA: TGTGCCAGCAGCTTGGCGGGATCCACCGAGCAGTACTTC

V gene: TRBV19
D gene: TRBD2
J gene: TRBJ2-5
clone size: .
CDR3 protein: CASRQTSAQETQYF
CDR3 DNA: TGTGCCAGTAGGCAAACTAGCGCCCAAGAGACCCAGTACTTC

V gene: TRBV5-4
D gene: .
J gene: TRBJ1-2
clone size: .
CDR3 protein: CASSSRNRVEYGYTF
CDR3 DNA: TGTGCCAGCAGCTCCCGGAACAGGGTCGAGTATGGCTACACCTTC

V gene: TRBV19
D gene: .
J gene: TRBJ2-7
clone size: .
CDR3 protein: CASSIAPSAYEQYF
CDR3 DNA: TGTGCCAGTAGTATAGCGCCCAGCGCCTACGAGCAGTACTTC

V gene: TRBV3-1/TRBV3-2
D gene: .
J gene: TRBJ2-1
clone size: .
CDR3 protein: CASSQVYNEQFF
CDR3 DNA: TGTGCCAGCAGCCAAGTATACAATGAGCAGTTCTTC

V gene: TRBV19
D gene: .
J gene: TRBJ2-5
clone size: .
CDR3 protein: CASSINRETQYF
CDR3 DNA: TGTGCCAGTAGTATAAACCGGGAGACCCAGTACTTC

V gene: TRBV28
D gene: TRBD1
J gene: TRBJ1-2
clone size: .
CDR3 protein: CASRTGGNYGYTF
CDR3 DNA: TGTGCCAGCAGAACAGGGGGAAACTATGGCTACACCTTC